This T cell receptor beta chain is drawn from a study of Ad26.COV2.S vaccination and SARS-CoV-2 variants. Described treatment: 15 to 20 received Ad26.COV2.S at low or high dose, single or two shots; a few received placebo; per-sample allocation not given. Sampling took place 63 days after the first vaccine or placebo injection. The V and J ends lost 6 bases and 6 bases respectively, with 15 bases between them. CDR1 LNHDA and CDR2 SQIVND come from the germline V gene (reference sequence). This CDR3 has 14 residues. Repertoires were generated with immunoSEQ multiplex PCR, while TCRdb's copy carries only in-frame clones and drops some. The sample holds about 440,000 clones, 70% to 90% seen once.

Specimen: peripheral blood, collected in a trial of Ad26.COV2.S vaccine versus placebo. This chain connects TRBV19 to TRBJ2-1, with a possible D match to TRBD2 (5 bases). The receptor was derived from a person between 18 and 59 years old who received the Ad26.COV2.S COVID-19 vaccine or a placebo. The DNA of the CDR3 is TGTGCCAGTAGCCTAGGGAGCTGGGGCAATGAGCAGTTCTTC. Protein sequence: CASSLGSWGNEQFF.